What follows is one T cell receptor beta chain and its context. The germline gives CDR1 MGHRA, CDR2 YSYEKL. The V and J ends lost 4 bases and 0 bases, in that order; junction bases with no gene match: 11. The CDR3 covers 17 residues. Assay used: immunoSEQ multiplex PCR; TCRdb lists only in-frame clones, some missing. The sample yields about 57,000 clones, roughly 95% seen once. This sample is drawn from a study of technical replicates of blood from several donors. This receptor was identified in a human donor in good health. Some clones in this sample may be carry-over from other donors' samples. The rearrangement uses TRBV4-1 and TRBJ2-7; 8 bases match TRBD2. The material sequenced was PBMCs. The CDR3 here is CASSLYSSGTSSYEQYF. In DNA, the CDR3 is TGCGCCAGCAGCCTTTACTCTTCGGGGACTAGCTCCTACGAGCAGTACTTC.